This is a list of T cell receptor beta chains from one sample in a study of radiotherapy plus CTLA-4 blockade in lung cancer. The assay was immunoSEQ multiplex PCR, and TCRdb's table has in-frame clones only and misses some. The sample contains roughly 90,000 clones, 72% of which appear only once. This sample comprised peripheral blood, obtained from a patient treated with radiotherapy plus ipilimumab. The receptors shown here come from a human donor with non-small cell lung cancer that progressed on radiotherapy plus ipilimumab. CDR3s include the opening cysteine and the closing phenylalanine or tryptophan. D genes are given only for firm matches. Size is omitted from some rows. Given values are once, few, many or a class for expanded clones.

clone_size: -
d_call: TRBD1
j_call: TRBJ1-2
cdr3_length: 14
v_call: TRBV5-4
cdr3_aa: CASSSGQGLGGYTF
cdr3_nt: TGTGCCAGCAGTTCGGGACAGGGCTTGGGAGGCTACACCTTC

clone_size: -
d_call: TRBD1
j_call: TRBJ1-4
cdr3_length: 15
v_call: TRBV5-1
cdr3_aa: CASSRGTATNEKLFF
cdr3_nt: TGCGCCAGCAGCCGCGGGACAGCAACTAATGAAAAACTGTTTTTT

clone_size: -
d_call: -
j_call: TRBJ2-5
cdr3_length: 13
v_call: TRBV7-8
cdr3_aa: CASSLGGRETQYF
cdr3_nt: TGTGCCAGCAGCTTAGGGGGCCGGGAGACCCAGTACTTC

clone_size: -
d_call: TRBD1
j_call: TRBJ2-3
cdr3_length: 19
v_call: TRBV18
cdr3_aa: CASSPPMTGRLTGTDTQYF
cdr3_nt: TGTGCCAGCTCACCACCGATGACAGGGAGACTCACCGGCACAGATACGCAGTATTTT

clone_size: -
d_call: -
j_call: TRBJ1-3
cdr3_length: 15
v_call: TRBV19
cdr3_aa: CASSPRTFSGNTIYF
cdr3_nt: TGTGCCAGTAGTCCCAGGACTTTCTCTGGAAACACCATATATTTT

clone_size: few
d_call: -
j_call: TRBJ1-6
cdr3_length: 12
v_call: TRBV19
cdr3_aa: CASSDTGSPLHF
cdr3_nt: TGTGCCAGTAGCGACACAGGTTCACCCCTCCACTTT

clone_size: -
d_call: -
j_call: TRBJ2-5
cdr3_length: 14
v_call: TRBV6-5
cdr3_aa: CASSYSRFPETQYF
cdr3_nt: TGTGCCAGCAGTTACAGTCGGTTCCCAGAGACCCAGTACTTC

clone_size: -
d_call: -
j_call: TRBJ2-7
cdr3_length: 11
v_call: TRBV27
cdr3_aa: CASGSFYEQYF
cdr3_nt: TGTGCCAGCGGATCATTCTACGAGCAGTACTTC

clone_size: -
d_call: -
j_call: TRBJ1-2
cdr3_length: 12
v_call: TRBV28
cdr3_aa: CASSPRDYGYTF
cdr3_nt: TGTGCCAGCAGCCCCCGGGACTATGGCTACACCTTC

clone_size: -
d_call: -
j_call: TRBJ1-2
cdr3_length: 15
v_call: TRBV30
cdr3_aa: CAWSPFSGTRYGYTF
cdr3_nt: TGTGCCTGGAGTCCGTTCTCCGGGACACGCTATGGCTACACCTTC

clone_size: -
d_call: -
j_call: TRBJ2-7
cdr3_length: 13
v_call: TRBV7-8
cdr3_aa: CASSFLNSYEQYF
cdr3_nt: TGTGCCAGCAGCTTTTTGAACTCCTACGAGCAGTACTTC

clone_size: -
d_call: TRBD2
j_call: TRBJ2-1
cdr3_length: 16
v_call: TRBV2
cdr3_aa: CASTPEGRGGGYEQFF
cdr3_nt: TGTGCCAGCACCCCTGAGGGGCGGGGGGGCGGTTATGAGCAGTTCTTC

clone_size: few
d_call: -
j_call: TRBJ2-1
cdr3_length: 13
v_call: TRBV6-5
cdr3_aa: CASMGGPYNEQFF
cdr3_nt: TGTGCCAGCATGGGGGGACCCTACAATGAGCAGTTCTTC

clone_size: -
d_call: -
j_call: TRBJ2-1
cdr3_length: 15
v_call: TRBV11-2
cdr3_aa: CASSLRDLDLNEQFF
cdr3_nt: TGTGCCAGCAGCTTAAGGGATCTCGACCTCAATGAGCAGTTCTTC

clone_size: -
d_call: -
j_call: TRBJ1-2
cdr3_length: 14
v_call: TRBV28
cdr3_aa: CASLPDALGYGYTF
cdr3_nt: TGTGCCAGCCTCCCCGACGCCTTGGGGTACGGCTACACCTTC

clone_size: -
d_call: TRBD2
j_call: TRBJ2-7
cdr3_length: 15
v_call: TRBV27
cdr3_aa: CASSFRAGGTGEQYF
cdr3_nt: TGTGCCAGCAGTTTCCGAGCGGGGGGGACGGGCGAGCAGTACTTC

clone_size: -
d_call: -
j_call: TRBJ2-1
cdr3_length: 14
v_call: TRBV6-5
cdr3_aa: CASSRRPSYNEQFF
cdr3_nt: TGTGCCAGCAGCCGACGACCCTCCTACAATGAGCAGTTCTTC

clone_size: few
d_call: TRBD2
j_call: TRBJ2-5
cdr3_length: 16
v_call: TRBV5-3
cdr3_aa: CARSQSPGTSSETQYF
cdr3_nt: TGTGCCAGAAGCCAAAGTCCCGGGACTAGCTCGGAGACCCAGTACTTC

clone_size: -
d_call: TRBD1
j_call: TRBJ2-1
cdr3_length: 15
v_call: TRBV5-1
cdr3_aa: CASSLPRDRGDEQFF
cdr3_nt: TGCGCCAGCAGCCTCCCAAGGGACAGGGGAGATGAGCAGTTCTTC

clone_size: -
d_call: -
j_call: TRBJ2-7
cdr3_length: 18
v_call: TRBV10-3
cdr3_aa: CAISESLGEGGSSYEQYF
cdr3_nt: TGTGCCATCAGTGAGTCGCTTGGTGAAGGGGGTAGCTCCTACGAGCAGTACTTC

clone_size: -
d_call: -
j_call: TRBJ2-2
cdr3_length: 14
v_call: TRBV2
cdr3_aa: CASSDEEKDGELFF
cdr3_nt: TGTGCCAGCAGTGATGAGGAGAAGGACGGGGAGCTGTTTTTT

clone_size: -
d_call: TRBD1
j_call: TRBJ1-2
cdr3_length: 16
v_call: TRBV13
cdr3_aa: CASSLWDRGLNYGYTF
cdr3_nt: TGTGCCAGCAGCTTATGGGACAGGGGGCTTAACTATGGCTACACCTTC

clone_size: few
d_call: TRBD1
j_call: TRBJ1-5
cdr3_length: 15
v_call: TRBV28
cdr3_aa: CASSPRTGTDQPQHF
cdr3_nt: TGTGCCAGCAGCCCACGGACAGGGACTGATCAGCCCCAGCATTTT

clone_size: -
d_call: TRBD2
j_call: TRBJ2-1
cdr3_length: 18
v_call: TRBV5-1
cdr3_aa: CARPLAGGFKKCKDEQFF
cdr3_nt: TGCGCCAGGCCTTTAGCGGGAGGCTTTAAAAAGTGCAAGGATGAGCAGTTCTTC

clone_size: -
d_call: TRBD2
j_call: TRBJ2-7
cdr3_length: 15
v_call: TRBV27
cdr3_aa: CASSLLAGDLYEQYF
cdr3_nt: TGTGCCAGCAGTTTACTAGCGGGGGACCTCTACGAGCAGTACTTC

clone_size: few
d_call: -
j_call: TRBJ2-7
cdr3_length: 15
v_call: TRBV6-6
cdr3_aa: CASSPPGNAAYEQYF
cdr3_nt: TGTGCCAGCAGCCCTCCCGGGAACGCGGCCTACGAGCAGTACTTC

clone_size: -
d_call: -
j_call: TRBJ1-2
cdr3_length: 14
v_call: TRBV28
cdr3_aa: CASSSHRPADGYTF
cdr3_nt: TGTGCCAGCAGTTCCCACCGCCCCGCCGATGGCTACACCTTC

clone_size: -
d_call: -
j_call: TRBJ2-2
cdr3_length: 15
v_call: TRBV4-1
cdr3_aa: CASSLLDLNTGELFF
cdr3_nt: TGCGCCAGCAGCCTCTTAGACTTGAACACCGGGGAGCTGTTTTTT

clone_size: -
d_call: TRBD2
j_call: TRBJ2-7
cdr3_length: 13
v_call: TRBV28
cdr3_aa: CASLSGGAYEQYF
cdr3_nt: TGTGCCAGCCTTAGCGGGGGGGCATACGAGCAGTACTTC

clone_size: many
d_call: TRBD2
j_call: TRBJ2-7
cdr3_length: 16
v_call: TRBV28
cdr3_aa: CASSFGGGLAGGEQYF
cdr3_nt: TGTGCCAGCAGTTTCGGCGGAGGACTAGCGGGAGGCGAGCAGTACTTC

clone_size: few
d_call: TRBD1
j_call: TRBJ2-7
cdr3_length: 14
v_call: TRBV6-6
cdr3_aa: CASSFRQGVDEQYF
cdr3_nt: TGTGCCAGCAGTTTCCGACAGGGGGTAGACGAGCAGTACTTC

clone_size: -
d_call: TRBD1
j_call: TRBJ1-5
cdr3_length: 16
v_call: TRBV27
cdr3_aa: CASSPPGQASNQPQHF
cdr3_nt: TGTGCCAGCAGTCCTCCGGGACAGGCTAGCAATCAGCCCCAGCATTTT

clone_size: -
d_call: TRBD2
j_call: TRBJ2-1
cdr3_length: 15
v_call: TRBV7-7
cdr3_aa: CASSPGRGTYNEQFF
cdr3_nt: TGTGCCAGCAGCCCCGGGAGGGGTACCTACAATGAGCAGTTCTTC

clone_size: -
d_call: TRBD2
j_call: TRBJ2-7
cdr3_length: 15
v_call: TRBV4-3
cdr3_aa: CASSPDYGGAYEQYF
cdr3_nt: TGCGCCAGCAGCCCCGACTACGGGGGGGCCTACGAGCAGTACTTC

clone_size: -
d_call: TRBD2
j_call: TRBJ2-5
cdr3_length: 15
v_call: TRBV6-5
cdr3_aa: CASSKGLAEQETQYF
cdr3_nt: TGTGCCAGCAGCAAGGGACTAGCGGAACAAGAGACCCAGTACTTC

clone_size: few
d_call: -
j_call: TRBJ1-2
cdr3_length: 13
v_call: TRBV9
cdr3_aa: CASSVGDLGGYTF
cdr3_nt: TGTGCCAGCAGCGTCGGGGACCTCGGGGGCTACACCTTC

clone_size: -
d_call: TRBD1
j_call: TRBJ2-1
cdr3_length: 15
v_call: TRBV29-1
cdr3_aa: CSVEKGAGSYNEQFF
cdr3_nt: TGCAGCGTTGAAAAGGGGGCTGGGTCCTACAATGAGCAGTTCTTC

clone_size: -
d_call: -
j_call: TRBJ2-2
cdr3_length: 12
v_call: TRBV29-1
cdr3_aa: CSVAVPTGELFF
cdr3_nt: TGCAGCGTTGCAGTTCCCACCGGGGAGCTGTTTTTT

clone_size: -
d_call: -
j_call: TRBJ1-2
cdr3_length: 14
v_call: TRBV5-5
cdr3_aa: CASSLVAGNYGYTF
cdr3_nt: TGTGCCAGCAGCTTGGTTGCGGGGAACTATGGCTACACCTTC

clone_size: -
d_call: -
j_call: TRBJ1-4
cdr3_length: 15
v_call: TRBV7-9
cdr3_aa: CASSLNRETNEKLFF
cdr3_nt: TGTGCCAGCAGCTTGAACCGGGAAACTAATGAAAAACTGTTTTTT

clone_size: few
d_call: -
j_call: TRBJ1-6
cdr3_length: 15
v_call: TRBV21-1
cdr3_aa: CASSEVGSGNSPLHF
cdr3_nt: -